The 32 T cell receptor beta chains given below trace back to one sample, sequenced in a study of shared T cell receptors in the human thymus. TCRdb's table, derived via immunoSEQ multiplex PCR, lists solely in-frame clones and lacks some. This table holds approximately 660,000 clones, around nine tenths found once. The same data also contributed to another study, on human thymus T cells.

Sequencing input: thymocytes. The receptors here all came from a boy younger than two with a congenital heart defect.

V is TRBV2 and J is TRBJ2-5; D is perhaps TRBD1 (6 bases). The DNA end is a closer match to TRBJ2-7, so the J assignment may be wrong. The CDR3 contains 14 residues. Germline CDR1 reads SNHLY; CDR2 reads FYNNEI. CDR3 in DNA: TGTGCCAGCAGTGTAGGGGGAGCAACCTACGAGCAGTACTTC. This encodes CASSVGGATYEQYF.

The CDR3 reads CASSQARDRGLMVKNIQYF. The CDR3 nucleotides are TGCGCCAGCAGCCAAGCCCGGGACAGGGGGCTGATGGTCAAAAACATTCAGTACTTC. The chain combines TRBV4-3 with TRBJ2-4; TRBD1 agrees at 12 bases. The germline CDR1 and CDR2 sequences are LGHNA and YSLEER. This CDR3 has 19 amino acids. V lost 1 base and J lost 3; bases outside the gene matches: 10.

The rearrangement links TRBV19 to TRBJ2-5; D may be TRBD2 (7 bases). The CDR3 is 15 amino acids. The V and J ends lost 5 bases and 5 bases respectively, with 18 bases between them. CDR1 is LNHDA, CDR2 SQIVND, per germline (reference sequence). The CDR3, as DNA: TGTGCCAGTAGTGCTGGGAGGGGGTCAATTGAGACCCAGTACTTC. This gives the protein CASSAGRGSIETQYF.

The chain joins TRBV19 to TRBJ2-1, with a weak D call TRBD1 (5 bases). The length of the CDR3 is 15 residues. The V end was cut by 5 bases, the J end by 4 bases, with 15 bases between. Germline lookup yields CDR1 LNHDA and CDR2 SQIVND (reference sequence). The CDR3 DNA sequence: TGTGCCAGTAGTCCCGTGCAGGGAACGTACAATGAGCAGTTCTTC. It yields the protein CASSPVQGTYNEQFF. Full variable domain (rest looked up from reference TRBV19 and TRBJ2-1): DGGITQSPKYLFRKEGQNVTLSCEQNLNHDAMYWYRQDPGQGLRLIYYSQIVNDFQKGDIAEGYSVSREKKESFPLTVTSAQKNPTAFYLCASSPVQGTYNEQFFGPGTRLTVL.

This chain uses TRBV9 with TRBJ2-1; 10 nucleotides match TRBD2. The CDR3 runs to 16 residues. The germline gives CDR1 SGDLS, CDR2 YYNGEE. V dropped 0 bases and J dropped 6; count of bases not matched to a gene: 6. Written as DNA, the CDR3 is TGTGCCAGCAGCGTAGATCCAGCGGGAGGGCTCAATGAGCAGTTCTTC. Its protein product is CASSVDPAGGLNEQFF.

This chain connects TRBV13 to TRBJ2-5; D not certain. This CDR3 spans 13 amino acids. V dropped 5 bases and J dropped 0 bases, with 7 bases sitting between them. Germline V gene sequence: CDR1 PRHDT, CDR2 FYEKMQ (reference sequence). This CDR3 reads CASSPDYQETQYF. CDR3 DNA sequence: TGTGCCAGCAGCCCCGACTACCAAGAGACCCAGTACTTC.

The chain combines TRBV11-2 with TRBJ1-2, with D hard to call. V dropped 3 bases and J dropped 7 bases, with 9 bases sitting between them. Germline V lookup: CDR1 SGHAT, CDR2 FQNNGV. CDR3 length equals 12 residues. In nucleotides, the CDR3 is TGTGCCAGCAGCTTTGAGGGAGGTGGCTACACCTTC. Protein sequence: CASSFEGGGYTF.

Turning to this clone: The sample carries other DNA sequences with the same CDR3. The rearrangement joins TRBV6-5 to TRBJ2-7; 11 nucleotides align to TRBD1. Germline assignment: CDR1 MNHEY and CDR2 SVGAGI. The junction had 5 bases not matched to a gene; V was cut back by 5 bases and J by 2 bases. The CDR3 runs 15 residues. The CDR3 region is CASSHRDRGAYEQYF. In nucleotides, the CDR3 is TGTGCCAGCAGTCACCGGGACAGGGGGGCCTACGAGCAGTACTTC.

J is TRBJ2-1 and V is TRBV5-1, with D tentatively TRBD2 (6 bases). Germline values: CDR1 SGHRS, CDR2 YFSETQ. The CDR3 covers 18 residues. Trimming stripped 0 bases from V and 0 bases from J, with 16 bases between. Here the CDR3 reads CASSLAYVAASSYNEQFF. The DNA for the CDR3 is TGCGCCAGCAGCTTGGCCTACGTAGCGGCCAGCTCCTACAATGAGCAGTTCTTC. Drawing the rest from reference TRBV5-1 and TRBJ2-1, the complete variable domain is KAGVTQTPRYLIKTRGQQVTLSCSPISGHRSVSWYQQTPGQGLQFLFEYFSETQRNKGNFPGRFSGRQFSNSRSEMNVSTLELGDSALYLCASSLAYVAASSYNEQFFGPGTRLTVL.

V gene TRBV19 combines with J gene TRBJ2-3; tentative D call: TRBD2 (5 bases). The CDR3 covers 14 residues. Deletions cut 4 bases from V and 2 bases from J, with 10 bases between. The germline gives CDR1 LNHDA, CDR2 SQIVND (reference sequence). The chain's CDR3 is CASSKRFLTDTQYF. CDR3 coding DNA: TGTGCCAGTAGTAAGCGGTTCCTCACAGATACGCAGTATTTT.

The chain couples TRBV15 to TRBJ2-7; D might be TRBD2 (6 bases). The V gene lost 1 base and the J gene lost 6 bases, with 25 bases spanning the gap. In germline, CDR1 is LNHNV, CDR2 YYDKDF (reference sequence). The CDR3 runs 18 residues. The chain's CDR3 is CATSRAARRGTRGGEQYF. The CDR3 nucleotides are TGTGCCACCAGCAGAGCCGCACGGCGGGGTACGCGAGGAGGCGAGCAGTACTTC.

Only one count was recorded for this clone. In DNA, the CDR3 is TGTGCCAGCAGTTACGGGGGCCGGTCCTACAATGAGCAGTTCTTC. It specifies CASSYGGRSYNEQFF. The rearrangement links TRBV6-5 to TRBJ2-1; tentative D call: TRBD1 (6 bases). This CDR3 spans 15 amino acids. V was cut by 2 bases and J by 1 base, with 9 bases left in between. Germline values: CDR1 MNHEY, CDR2 SVGAGI.

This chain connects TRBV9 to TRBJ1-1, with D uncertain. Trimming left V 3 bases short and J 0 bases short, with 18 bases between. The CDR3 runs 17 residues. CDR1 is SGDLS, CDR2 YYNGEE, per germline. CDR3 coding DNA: TGTGCCAGCAGCGGTTCGGACGGGAAACACATGAACACTGAAGCTTTCTTT. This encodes CASSGSDGKHMNTEAFF. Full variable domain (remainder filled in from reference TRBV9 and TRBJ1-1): DSGVTQTPKHLITATGQRVTLRCSPRSGDLSVYWYQQSLDQGLQFLIQYYNGEERAKGNILERFSAQQFPDLHSELNLSSLELGDSALYFCASSGSDGKHMNTEAFFGQGTRLTVV.

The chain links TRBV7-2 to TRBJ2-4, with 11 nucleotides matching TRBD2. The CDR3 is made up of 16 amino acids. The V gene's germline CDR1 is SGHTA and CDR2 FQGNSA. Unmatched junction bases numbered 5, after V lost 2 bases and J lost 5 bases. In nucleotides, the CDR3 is TGTGCCAGCAGCTTAAGGGTAGCGGGGGGGGAAAACATTCAGTACTTC. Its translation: CASSLRVAGGENIQYF. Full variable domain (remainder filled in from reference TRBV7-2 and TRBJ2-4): GAGVSQSPSNKVTEKGKDVELRCDPISGHTALYWYRQSLGQGLEFLIYFQGNSAPDKSGLPSDRFSAERTGGSVSTLTIQRTQQEDSAVYLCASSLRVAGGENIQYFGAGTRLSVL.

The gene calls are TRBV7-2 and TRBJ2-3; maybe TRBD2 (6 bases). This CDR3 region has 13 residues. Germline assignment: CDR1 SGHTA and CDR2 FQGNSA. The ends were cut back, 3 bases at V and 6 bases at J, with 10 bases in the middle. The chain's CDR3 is CASSFGGGDTQYF. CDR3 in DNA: TGTGCCAGCAGCTTCGGTGGGGGGGATACGCAGTATTTT.

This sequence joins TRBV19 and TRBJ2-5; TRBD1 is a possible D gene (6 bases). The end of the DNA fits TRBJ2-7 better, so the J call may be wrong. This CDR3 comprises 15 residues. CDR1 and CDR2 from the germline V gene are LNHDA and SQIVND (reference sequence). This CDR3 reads CASSIRTAESYEQYF. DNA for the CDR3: TGTGCCAGTAGTATCCGGACAGCCGAATCCTACGAGCAGTACTTC.

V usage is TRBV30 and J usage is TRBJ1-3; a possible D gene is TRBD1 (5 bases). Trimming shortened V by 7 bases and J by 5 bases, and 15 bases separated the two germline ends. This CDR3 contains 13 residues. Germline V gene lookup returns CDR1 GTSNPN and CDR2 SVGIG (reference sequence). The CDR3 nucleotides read TGTGCCTTGAATAAGGGGAACCGAAACACCATATATTTT. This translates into CALNKGNRNTIYF.

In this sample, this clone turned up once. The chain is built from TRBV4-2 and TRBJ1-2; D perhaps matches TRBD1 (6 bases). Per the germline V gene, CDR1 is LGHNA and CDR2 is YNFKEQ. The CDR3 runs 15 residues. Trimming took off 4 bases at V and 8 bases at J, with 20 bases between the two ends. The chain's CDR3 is CASSPQGQEKGGYTF. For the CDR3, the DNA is TGTGCCAGCAGCCCTCAGGGGCAGGAAAAAGGGGGCTACACCTTC.

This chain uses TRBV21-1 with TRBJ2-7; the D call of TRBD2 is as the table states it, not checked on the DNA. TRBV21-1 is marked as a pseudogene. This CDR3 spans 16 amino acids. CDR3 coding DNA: TGTGCCAGCAGCGCACCCGGGGGTAACGGGACCTACGAGCAGTACTTC. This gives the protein CASSAPGGNGTYEQYF.

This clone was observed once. The DNA of the CDR3 is TGTGCCAGCAGCGTAGGGCCACGGGGACAGGGACGCATTGTAGGTGAAAAACTGTTTTTT. This codes for CASSVGPRGQGRIVGEKLFF. This chain uses TRBV9 with TRBJ1-4; 9 positions match TRBD1. Germline CDR1 and CDR2: SGDLS and YYNGEE. V trimming: 0 bases; J trimming: 7 bases; junction bases outside the gene matches: 19. The CDR3 has 20 residues.

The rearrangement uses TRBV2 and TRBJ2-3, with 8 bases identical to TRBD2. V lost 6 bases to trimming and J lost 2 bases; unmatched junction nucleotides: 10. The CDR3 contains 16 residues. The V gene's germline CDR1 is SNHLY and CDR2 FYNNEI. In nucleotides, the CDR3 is TGTGCCAGCAGCCCTTCACTAGCGGAGCCCACAGATACGCAGTATTTT. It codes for CASSPSLAEPTDTQYF.

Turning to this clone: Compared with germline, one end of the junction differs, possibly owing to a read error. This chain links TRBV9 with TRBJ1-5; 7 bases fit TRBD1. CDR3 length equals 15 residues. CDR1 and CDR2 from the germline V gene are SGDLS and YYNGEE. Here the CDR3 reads CASSVEVTGSQTQHF. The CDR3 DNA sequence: TGTGCCAGCAGCGTAGAAGTGACAGGGAGTCAGACCCAGCATTTT.

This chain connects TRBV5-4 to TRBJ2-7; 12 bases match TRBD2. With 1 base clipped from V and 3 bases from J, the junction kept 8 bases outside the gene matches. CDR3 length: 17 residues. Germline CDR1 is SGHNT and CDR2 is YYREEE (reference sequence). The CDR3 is CASSLYLAGGPGYEQYF. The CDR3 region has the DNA TGTGCCAGCAGCTTGTATCTAGCGGGGGGGCCCGGCTACGAGCAGTACTTC. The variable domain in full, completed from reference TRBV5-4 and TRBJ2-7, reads ETGVTQSPTHLIKTRGQQVTLRCSSQSGHNTVSWYQQALGQGPQFIFQYYREEENGRGNFPPRFSGLQFPNYSSELNVNALELDDSALYLCASSLYLAGGPGYEQYFGPGTRLTVT.

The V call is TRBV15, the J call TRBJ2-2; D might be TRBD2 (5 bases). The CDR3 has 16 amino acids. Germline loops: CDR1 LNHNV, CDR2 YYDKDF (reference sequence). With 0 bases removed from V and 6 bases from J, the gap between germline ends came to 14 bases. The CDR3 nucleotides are TGTGCCACCAGCAGAGATGAGGCGGGCCGGGCCGGGGAGCTGTTTTTT. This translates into CATSRDEAGRAGELFF.

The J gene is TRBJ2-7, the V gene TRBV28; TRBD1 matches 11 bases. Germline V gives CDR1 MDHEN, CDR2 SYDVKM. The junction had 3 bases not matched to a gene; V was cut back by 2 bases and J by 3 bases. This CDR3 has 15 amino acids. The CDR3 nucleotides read TGTGCCAGCAGTTTAGGACAGGGGGCTAACTACGAGCAGTACTTC. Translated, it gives CASSLGQGANYEQYF.

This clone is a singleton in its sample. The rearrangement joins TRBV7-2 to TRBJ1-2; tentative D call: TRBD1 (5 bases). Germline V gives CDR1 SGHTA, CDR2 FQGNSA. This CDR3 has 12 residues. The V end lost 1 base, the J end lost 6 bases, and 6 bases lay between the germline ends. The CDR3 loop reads CASSLDRHGYTF. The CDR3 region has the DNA TGTGCCAGCAGCTTAGACAGGCATGGCTACACCTTC.

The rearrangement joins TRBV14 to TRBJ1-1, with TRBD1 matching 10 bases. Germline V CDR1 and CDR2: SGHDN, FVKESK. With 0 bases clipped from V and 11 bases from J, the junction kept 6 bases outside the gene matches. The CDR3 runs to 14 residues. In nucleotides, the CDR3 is TGTGCCAGCAGCCAAGATGTAGACAGGGGGCCGGCTTTCTTT. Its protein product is CASSQDVDRGPAFF. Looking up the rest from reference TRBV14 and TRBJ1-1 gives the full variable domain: EAGVTQFPSHSVIEKGQTVTLRCDPISGHDNLYWYRRVMGKEIKFLLHFVKESKQDESGMPNNRFLAERTGGTYSTLKVQPAELEDSGVYFCASSQDVDRGPAFFGQGTRLTVV.

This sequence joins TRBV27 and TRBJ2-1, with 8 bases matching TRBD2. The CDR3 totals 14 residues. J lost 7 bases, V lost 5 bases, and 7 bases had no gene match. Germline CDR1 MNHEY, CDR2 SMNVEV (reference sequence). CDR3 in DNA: TGTGCCAGCAGTACTCCCGGGACTAGTAATGAGCAGTTCTTC. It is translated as CASSTPGTSNEQFF.

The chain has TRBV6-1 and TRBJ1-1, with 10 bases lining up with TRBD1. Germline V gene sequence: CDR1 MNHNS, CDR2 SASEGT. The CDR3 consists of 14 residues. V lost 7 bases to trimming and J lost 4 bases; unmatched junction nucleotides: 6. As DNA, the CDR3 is TGTGCCAGCAACCCGGGACAGGGGATCACTGAAGCTTTCTTT. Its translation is CASNPGQGITEAFF.

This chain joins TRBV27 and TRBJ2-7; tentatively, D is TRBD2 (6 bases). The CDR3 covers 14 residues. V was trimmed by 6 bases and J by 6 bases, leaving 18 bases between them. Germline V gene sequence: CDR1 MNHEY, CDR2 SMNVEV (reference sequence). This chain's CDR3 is CASSAGGRSFEQYF. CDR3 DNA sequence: TGTGCCAGCAGCGCCGGGGGAAGGAGTTTCGAGCAGTACTTC.

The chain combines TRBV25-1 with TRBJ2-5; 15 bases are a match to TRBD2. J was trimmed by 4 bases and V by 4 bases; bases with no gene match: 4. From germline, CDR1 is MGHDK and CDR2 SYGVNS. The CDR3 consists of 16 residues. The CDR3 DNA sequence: TGTGCCAGCAGTGGACAGGGACTAGCGGGAGGAGAGACCCAGTACTTC. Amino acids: CASSGQGLAGGETQYF. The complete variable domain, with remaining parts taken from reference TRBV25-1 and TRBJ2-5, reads EADIYQTPRYLVIGTGKKITLECSQTMGHDKMYWYQQDPGMELHLIHYSYGVNSTEKGDLSSESTVSRIRTEHFPLTLESARPSHTSQYLCASSGQGLAGGETQYFGPGTRLLVL.

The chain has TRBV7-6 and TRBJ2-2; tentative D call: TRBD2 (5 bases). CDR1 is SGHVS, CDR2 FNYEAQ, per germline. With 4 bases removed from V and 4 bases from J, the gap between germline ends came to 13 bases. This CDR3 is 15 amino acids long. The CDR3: CASSSEGWGTGELFF. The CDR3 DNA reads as TGTGCCAGCAGCTCAGAGGGTTGGGGCACCGGGGAGCTGTTTTTT.